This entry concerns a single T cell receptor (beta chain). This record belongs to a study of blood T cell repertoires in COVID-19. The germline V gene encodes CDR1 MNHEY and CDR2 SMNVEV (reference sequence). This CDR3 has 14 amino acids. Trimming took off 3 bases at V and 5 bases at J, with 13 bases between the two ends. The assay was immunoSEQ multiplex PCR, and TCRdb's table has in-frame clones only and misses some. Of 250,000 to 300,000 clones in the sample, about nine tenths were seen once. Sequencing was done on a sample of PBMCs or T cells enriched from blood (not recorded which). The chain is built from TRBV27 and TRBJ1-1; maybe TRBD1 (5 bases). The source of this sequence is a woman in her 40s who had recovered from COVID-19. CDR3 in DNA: TGTGCCAGCAGTTTGAGGCCTACAGGAACTGAAGCTTTCTTT. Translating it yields CASSLRPTGTEAFF.